This note documents a single T cell receptor beta chain sequence. Antigen specificity is unknown. Distinct nucleotide sequences in the sample also encode this CDR3. This entry comes from a study of shared clonotypes between healthy human individuals. Broader study findings: What naive subsets generally showed was a larger estimated richness than memory subsets showed.

Every subset's genomic DNA went evenly onto several immunoSEQ plates. Assay: immunoSEQ multiplex PCR; the TCRdb copy retains only in-frame clones and omits some. The sample lists a few million clones; more than 80% were seen once. The CDR3 length is 15 residues. CDR1 and CDR2 (germline): KGHSH, LQKENI. The V segment lost 3 bases and the J segment 4 bases; nucleotides outside the gene matches: 6. From CD4+ cells came CD45RA+ naive and CD45RA-negative memory subsets. The TCR originated in a man between 18 and 29 years old in good health. Some clones in this sample may be carry-over from other donors' samples. The chain links TRBV18 to TRBJ1-2, with 9 positions matching TRBD1. Sequencing was carried out using naive CD4+ T cells from PBMCs. Documented subset: CD45RA+ positively selected. The CDR3 loop is CASSPGTGGVYGYTF. The CDR3 bases are TGTGCCAGCTCACCCGGAACAGGGGGCGTCTATGGCTACACCTTC.